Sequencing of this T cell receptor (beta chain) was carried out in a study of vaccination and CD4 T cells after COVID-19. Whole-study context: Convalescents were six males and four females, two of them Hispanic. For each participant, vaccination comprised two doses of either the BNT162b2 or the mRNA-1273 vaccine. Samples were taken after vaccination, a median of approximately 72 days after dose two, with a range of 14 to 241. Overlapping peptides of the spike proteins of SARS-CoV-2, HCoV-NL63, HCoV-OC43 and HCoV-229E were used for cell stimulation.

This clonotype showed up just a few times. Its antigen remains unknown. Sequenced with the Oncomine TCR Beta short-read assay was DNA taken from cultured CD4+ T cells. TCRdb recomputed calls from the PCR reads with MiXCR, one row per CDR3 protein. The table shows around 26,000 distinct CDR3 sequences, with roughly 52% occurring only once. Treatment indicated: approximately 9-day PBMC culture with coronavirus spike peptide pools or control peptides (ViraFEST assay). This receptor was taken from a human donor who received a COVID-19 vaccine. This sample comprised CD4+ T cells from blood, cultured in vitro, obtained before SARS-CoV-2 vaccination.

CDR3 in amino acids: CASSELGEDGYTF. CDR3 bases: TGTGCCAGCAGTGAATTAGGGGAAGACGGCTACACCTTC. This chain joins TRBV6-1 and TRBJ1-2, with a weak D call TRBD1 (5 bases). The V gene lost 2 bases and the J gene lost 8 bases, with 12 bases spanning the gap. Per germline, CDR1 MNHNS and CDR2 SASEGT. CDR3 length equals 13 residues.